This TCR beta chain was identified in a study of shared clonotypes between healthy human individuals. On the study more broadly: Donor ages ranged 18 to 49 years: a couple of women, three men. The plates for each donor numbered three CD4 naive, three CD4 memory, two CD8 naive and one CD8 memory. Overall study findings and caveats: On the whole, naive subsets had larger estimated richness than memory subsets had.

V lost 3 bases to trimming and J lost 10 bases, with 15 bases between them. Germline V gene data show CDR1 as MNHNS and CDR2 as SASEGT. This CDR3 is built from 13 residues. Libraries were prepared by immunoSEQ multiplex PCR; TCRdb keeps only in-frame clonotypes and omits some of them. Of about 120,000 clones in the sample, approximately 70% are singletons; the top ten hold about 23%. This clone was detected a few times. Its antigen is unknown. This clonotype originated in a woman aged 25 to 39 in good health. Sequencing was done on a sample of memory CD8+ T cells sorted from blood. Noted subset: CD45RO+ cells pooled with CCR7-negative TemRA cells. The V gene is TRBV6-1, the J gene TRBJ1-1; no firm D call. The DNA of the CDR3 is TGTGCCAGCAGTGAGGTGGCATCCCTCGCAGCTTTCTTT. It translates to CASSEVASLAAFF.